Below, 19 T cell receptor beta chains from the same sample are listed, as sequenced in a study of CD8+ T cells in alopecia areata (dated by TCRdb to 2016 to 2019). The sample's time point label, in plain terms: about four weeks on oral tofacitinib. According to the study, the label for this sample's treatment or condition signals: oral pan-JAK inhibitor, 5-10 mg twice daily. The library was prepared using the immunoSEQ multiplex PCR assay. RNA was extracted from all samples and reverse transcribed into cDNA, which served as template for TCR sequencing. In its TCRdb copy, this immuneACCESS table keeps in-frame sequences only and misses some clones. Where compared with another copy, unresolved V genes explain less than half of these, and the others have no known cause. The sample includes 140,000 to 150,000 clones, with about 56% observed a single time. The ten biggest clones cover more than 15% of the sample.

The starting material was CD8+ T cells sorted from blood, obtained at week 4, from a patient treated with tofacitinib. The receptors were gathered from a human donor with alopecia areata.

This clone appeared a few times. The V call is TRBV29-1, the J call TRBJ1-2, with D possibly TRBD1 on 5 matching bases. V gave up 0 bases and J gave up 4 bases, with 12 bases separating them. The germline V gene encodes CDR1 SQVTM and CDR2 ANQGSEA. This CDR3 is built from 14 residues. The CDR3 bases are TGCAGCGTTGAAGAGACGGAGGGGATCTATGGCTACACCTTC. Encoded protein: CSVEETEGIYGYTF. Drawing the rest from reference TRBV29-1 and TRBJ1-2, the complete variable domain is SAVISQKPSRDICQRGTSLTIQCQVDSQVTMMFWYRQQPGQSLTLIATANQGSEATYESGFVIDKFPISRPNLTFSTLTVSNMSPEDSSIYLCSVEETEGIYGYTFGSGTRLTVV.

The chain combines TRBV5-4 with TRBJ1-2; possible D gene TRBD1, 5 bases. There are 13 residues in the CDR3. The V gene's germline CDR1 is SGHNT and CDR2 YYREEE (reference sequence). V was trimmed by 5 bases and J by 1 base, leaving 9 bases between them. The CDR3: CASRDDSNYGYTF. The CDR3 DNA reads TGTGCCAGCAGAGACGACAGTAACTATGGCTACACCTTC.

This clone has more than one count but fewer than ten. The rearrangement uses TRBV7-9 and TRBJ1-1; 9 nucleotides line up with TRBD1. This CDR3 has 15 amino acids. The J segment lost 2 bases and the V segment lost 5 bases, leaving 6 bases of the junction unmatched. Germline CDR1 and CDR2: SEHNR and FQNEAQ (reference sequence). The CDR3 DNA sequence: TGTGCCAGCAGCGCATGGACAGGGGCTAACACTGAAGCTTTCTTT. Protein: CASSAWTGANTEAFF.

This clone was detected only a few times. V usage is TRBV30 and J usage is TRBJ1-6, with D unresolved. V shed 1 base and J shed 7 bases, with 14 bases lying between them. From germline, CDR1 is GTSNPN and CDR2 SVGIG (reference sequence). This CDR3 comprises 15 residues. In DNA form, the CDR3 reads TGTGCCTGGAGTGATGAGGATCCCAAAAATTCACCCCTCCACTTT. This gives the protein CAWSDEDPKNSPLHF. The full variable domain, completed using reference TRBV30 and TRBJ1-6, is SQTIHQWPATLVQPVGSPLSLECTVEGTSNPNLYWYRQAAGRGLQLLFYSVGIGQISSEVPQNLSASRPQDRQFILSSKKLLLSDSGFYLCAWSDEDPKNSPLHFGNGTRLTVT.

This clone occurred a few times. The chain joins TRBV9 to TRBJ2-7; 9 positions match TRBD1. Looked up from germline, CDR1 is SGDLS and CDR2 is YYNGEE. The CDR3 is made up of 14 amino acids. J lost 4 bases, V lost 3 bases, and 5 bases had no gene match. The DNA for the CDR3 is TGTGCCAGCAGCGAGGGACAGGGTAGGTACGAGCAGTACTTC. This gives the protein CASSEGQGRYEQYF.

In its sample, this clone was seen a few times. The chain joins TRBV27 to TRBJ2-3, with D perhaps TRBD1 (6 bases). CDR3 size: 15 residues. In germline, CDR1 is MNHEY, CDR2 SMNVEV (reference sequence). The V and J ends lost 3 bases and 5 bases respectively, with 15 bases between them. The CDR3 DNA follows: TGTGCCAGCAGTTTGTGGCCGAAGGGGGAAGATACGCAGTATTTT. It encodes CASSLWPKGEDTQYF.

This clone was observed a handful of times. The chain employs TRBV5-1 and TRBJ2-2, with D possibly matching TRBD1 (5 bases). The CDR3 sequence is 15 residues long. The germline V gene encodes CDR1 SGHRS and CDR2 YFSETQ. Trimming took off 3 bases at V and 0 bases at J, with 9 bases between the two ends. The DNA of the CDR3 is TGCGCCAGCAGCTCCACAGGTCCGAACACCGGGGAGCTGTTTTTT. It is translated as CASSSTGPNTGELFF.

The rearrangement links TRBV5-4 to TRBJ2-3, with TRBD2 identical over 13 bases. The J segment lost 0 bases and the V segment lost 3 bases, leaving 4 bases of the junction unmatched. The CDR3 spans 17 residues. From germline, CDR1 is SGHNT and CDR2 YYREEE (reference sequence). The CDR3 loop is CASSYGLAGASTDTQYF. The CDR3 nucleotides are TGTGCCAGCAGCTATGGACTAGCGGGGGCCAGCACAGATACGCAGTATTTT.

The chain recombines TRBV27 with TRBJ2-1; 13 bases fit TRBD2. The CDR3 covers 17 residues. With V trimmed by 5 bases and J by 2 bases, 6 bases remained unmatched. Germline values: CDR1 MNHEY, CDR2 SMNVEV (reference sequence). The CDR3, as DNA: TGTGCCAGCAGTACCCTTGGGACTAGCGGGGCCTACAATGAGCAGTTCTTC. This translates into CASSTLGTSGAYNEQFF.

The chain employs TRBV5-1 and TRBJ2-7; 7 nucleotides agree with TRBD1. CDR1 and CDR2 (germline): SGHRS, YFSETQ. The CDR3 consists of 14 residues. Trimming at V came to 4 bases and at J to 3 bases, leaving 7 bases not matched to a gene. CDR3 loop: CASSPRDRYYEQYF. The CDR3 DNA reads as TGCGCCAGCAGCCCCCGGGACAGATACTACGAGCAGTACTTC.

The CDR3 DNA reads TGCAGCGTTCTTTGGCTCTATGGCTACACCTTC. Translation gives CSVLWLYGYTF. This chain links TRBV29-1 with TRBJ1-2; D ambiguous. Germline lookup yields CDR1 SQVTM and CDR2 ANQGSEA. V was shortened by 5 bases and J by 4 bases, with 8 bases between the two germline ends. This CDR3 is built from 11 residues.

This clone has a handful of counts. The CDR3 reads CATSRPSYVAGELFF. The CDR3 nucleotides read TGTGCCACCAGCAGACCCTCTTATGTGGCCGGGGAGCTGTTTTTT. The chain employs TRBV15 and TRBJ2-2, with unresolved D. The germline V gene encodes CDR1 LNHNV and CDR2 YYDKDF (reference sequence). V was cut by 2 bases and J by 6 bases, with 13 bases left in between. This CDR3 comprises 15 residues.

The chain links TRBV7-9 to TRBJ1-5; TRBD1 might be the D (5 bases). CDR3 size: 15 residues. Germline V gene data show CDR1 as SEHNR and CDR2 as FQNEAQ (reference sequence). V lost 5 bases, J lost 1 base, and 12 bases lay in between. CDR3 residues: CASSEGTTSNQPQHF. CDR3 in DNA: TGTGCCAGCAGCGAGGGGACGACGAGCAATCAGCCCCAGCATTTT.

This chain connects TRBV2 to TRBJ1-2; D ambiguous. The CDR3 covers 13 residues. Germline CDR1 is SNHLY and CDR2 is FYNNEI. Trimming cost V 7 bases and J 4 bases, with 13 bases left between them. CDR3 DNA: TGTGCCAGCACCACCGATGGCCTCTATGGCTACACCTTC. This translates into CASTTDGLYGYTF.

The rearrangement links TRBV30 to TRBJ1-1; 7 bases align to TRBD1. The CDR3 has 14 amino acids. CDR1 and CDR2 from the germline V gene are GTSNPN and SVGIG (reference sequence). Trimming at V came to 2 bases and at J to 1 base, leaving 4 bases not matched to a gene. This CDR3 reads CAWSLDRANTEAFF. The CDR3 DNA reads as TGTGCCTGGAGTCTTGACAGGGCGAACACTGAAGCTTTCTTT.

This chain links TRBV27 with TRBJ1-1; D possibly corresponds to TRBD1 (6 bases). Germline lookup yields CDR1 MNHEY and CDR2 SMNVEV (reference sequence). This CDR3 region has 12 residues. V lost 7 bases to trimming and J lost 1 base, with 7 bases between them. CDR3 loop: CASKTGNTEAFF. In DNA, the CDR3 is TGTGCCAGCAAGACAGGGAACACTGAAGCTTTCTTT.

This clone turned up a few times. The chain links TRBV1 to TRBJ2-2; the table assigns TRBD2, which was not confirmed against the DNA. TRBV1 is a listed pseudogene. The CDR3 has 17 amino acids. CDR3 in amino acids: CTSSQDREAGVPGELFF. The CDR3 DNA is TGCACCAGCAGCCAAGATCGAGAGGCGGGGGTCCCCGGGGAGCTGTTTTTT.

V usage is TRBV5-1 and J usage is TRBJ2-5; D is uncertain. The CDR3 is 13 amino acids. Trimming pared 7 bases from V and 4 bases from J, leaving 14 bases between. Germline-derived CDR1 and CDR2 are SGHRS and YFSETQ. The CDR3 DNA reads TGCGCCAGCGGGCCGCACGCGCGAGAGACCCAGTACTTC. Encoded protein: CASGPHARETQYF.

V and J are TRBV5-6 and TRBJ2-1; the D is unclear. Germline CDR1 and CDR2: SGHDT and YYEEEE. The CDR3 covers 11 residues. V lost 4 bases to trimming and J lost 3 bases, with 2 bases between them. The DNA for the CDR3 is TGTGCCAGCAGCCACTACAATGAGCAGTTCTTC. This translates into CASSHYNEQFF.